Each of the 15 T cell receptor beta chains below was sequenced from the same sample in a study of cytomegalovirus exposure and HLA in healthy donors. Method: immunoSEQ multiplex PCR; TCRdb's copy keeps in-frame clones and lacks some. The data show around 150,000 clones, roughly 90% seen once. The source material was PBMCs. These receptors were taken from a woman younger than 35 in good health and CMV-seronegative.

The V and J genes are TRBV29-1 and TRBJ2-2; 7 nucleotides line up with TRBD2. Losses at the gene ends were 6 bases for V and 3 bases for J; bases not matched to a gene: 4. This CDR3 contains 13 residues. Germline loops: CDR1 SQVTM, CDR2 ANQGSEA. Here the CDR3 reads CSVGRGHTGELFF. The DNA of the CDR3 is TGCAGCGTGGGGAGGGGACACACCGGGGAGCTGTTTTTT.

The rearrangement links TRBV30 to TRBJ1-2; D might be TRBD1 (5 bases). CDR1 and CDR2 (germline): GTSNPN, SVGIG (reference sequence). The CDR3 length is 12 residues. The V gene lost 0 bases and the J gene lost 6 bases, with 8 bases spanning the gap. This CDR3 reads CAWSVPGNGYTF. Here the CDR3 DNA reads TGTGCCTGGAGTGTACCAGGGAATGGCTACACCTTC.

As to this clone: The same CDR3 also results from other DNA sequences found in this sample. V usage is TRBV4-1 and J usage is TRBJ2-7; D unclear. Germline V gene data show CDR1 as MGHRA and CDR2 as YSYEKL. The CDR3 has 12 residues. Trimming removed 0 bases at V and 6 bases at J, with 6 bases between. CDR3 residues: CASSQDRVEQYF. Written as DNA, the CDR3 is TGCGCCAGCAGCCAAGATCGAGTCGAGCAGTACTTC.

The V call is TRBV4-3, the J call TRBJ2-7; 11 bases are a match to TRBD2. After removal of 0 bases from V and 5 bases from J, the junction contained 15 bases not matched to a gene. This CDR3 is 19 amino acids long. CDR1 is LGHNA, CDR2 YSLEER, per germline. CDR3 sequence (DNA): TGCGCCAGCAGCCAAGATGGAGGCTGGGTAGCGGGAGGGAGCCACGAGCAGTACTTC. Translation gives CASSQDGGWVAGGSHEQYF.

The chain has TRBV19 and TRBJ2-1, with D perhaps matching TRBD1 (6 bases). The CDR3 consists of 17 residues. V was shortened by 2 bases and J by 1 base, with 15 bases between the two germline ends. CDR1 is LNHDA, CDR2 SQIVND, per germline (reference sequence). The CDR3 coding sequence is TGTGCCAGTAGTATAATCGTCGGACAGAGATCCTACAATGAGCAGTTCTTC. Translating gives CASSIIVGQRSYNEQFF. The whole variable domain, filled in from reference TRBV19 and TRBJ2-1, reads DGGITQSPKYLFRKEGQNVTLSCEQNLNHDAMYWYRQDPGQGLRLIYYSQIVNDFQKGDIAEGYSVSREKKESFPLTVTSAQKNPTAFYLCASSIIVGQRSYNEQFFGPGTRLTVL.

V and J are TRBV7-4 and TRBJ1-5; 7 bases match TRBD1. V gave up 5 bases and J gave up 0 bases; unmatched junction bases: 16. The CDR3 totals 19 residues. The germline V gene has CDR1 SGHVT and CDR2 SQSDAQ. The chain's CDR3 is CASSLEGRGRCYSNQPQHF. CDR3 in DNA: TGTGCCAGCAGCCTAGAAGGCAGGGGGAGATGTTATAGCAATCAGCCCCAGCATTTT.

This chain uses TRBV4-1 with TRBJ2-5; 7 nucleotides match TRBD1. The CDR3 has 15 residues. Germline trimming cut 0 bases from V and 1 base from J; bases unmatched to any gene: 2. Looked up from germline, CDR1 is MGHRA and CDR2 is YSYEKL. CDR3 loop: CASSQDPGGQETQYF. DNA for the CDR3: TGCGCCAGCAGCCAAGACCCAGGGGGCCAAGAGACCCAGTACTTC.

CDR3 coding DNA: TGTGCCAGCAGCTTAGGGACAGTCTATGGCTACACCTTC. It yields the protein CASSLGTVYGYTF. The chain is built from TRBV7-6 and TRBJ1-2; tentatively, D is TRBD1 (6 bases). This CDR3 region has 13 residues. Germline V gene lookup returns CDR1 SGHVS and CDR2 FNYEAQ. The V end was cut by 1 base, the J end by 4 bases, with 7 bases between.

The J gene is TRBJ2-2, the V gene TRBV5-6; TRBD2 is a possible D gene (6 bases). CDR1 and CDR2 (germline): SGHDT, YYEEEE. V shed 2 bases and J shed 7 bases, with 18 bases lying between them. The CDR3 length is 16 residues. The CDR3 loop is CASSFRRVLGGGELFF. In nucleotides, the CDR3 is TGTGCCAGCAGCTTTCGGAGGGTACTTGGAGGCGGGGAGCTGTTTTTT.

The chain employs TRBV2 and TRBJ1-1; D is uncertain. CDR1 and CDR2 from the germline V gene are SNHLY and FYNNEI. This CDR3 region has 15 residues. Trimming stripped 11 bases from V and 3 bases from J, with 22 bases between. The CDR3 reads CARGEVGRRYTEAFF. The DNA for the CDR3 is TGTGCCCGCGGAGAGGTAGGAAGAAGGTACACTGAAGCTTTCTTT.

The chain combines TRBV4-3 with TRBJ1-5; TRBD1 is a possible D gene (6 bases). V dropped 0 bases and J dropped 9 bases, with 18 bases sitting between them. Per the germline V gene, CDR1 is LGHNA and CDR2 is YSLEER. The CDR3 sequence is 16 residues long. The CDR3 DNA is TGCGCCAGCAGCCAAGAAAGGGTACAGGGATTCTGGCCCCAGCATTTT. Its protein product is CASSQERVQGFWPQHF.

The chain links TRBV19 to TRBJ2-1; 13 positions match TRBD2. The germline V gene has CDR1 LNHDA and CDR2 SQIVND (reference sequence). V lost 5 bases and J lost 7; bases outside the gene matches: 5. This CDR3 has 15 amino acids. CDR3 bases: TGTGCCAGTAGTCAACGGACTAGCGGGAGAAATGAGCAGTTCTTC. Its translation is CASSQRTSGRNEQFF.

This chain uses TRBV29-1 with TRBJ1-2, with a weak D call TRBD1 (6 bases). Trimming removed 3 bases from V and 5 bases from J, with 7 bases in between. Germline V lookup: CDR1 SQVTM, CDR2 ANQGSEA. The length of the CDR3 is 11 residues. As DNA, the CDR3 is TGCAGCGTTGAGGGGACATATGGCTACACCTTC. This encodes CSVEGTYGYTF.

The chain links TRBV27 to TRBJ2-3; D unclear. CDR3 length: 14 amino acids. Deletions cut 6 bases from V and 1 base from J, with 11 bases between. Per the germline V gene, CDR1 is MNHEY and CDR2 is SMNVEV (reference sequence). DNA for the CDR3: TGTGCCAGCAGGTTTAATCGGGGCACAGATACGCAGTATTTT. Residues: CASRFNRGTDTQYF.

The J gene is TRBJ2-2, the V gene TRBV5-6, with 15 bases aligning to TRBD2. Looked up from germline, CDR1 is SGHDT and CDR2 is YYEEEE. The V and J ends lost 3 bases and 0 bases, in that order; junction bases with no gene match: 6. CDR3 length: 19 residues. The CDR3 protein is CASSSPGLAGGSNTGELFF. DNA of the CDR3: TGTGCCAGCAGCTCCCCGGGACTAGCGGGGGGCTCGAACACCGGGGAGCTGTTTTTT.